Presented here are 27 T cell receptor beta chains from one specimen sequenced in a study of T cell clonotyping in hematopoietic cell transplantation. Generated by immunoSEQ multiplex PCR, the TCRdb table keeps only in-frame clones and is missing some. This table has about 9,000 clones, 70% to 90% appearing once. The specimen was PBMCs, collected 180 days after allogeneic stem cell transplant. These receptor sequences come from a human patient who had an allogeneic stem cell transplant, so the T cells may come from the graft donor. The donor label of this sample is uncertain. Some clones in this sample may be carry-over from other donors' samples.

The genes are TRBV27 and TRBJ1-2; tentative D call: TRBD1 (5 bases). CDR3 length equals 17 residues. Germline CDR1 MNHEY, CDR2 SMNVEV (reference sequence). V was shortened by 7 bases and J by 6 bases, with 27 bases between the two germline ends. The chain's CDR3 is CASTPRNTGGGKDGYTF. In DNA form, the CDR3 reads TGTGCCAGCACCCCGCGGAACACCGGGGGTGGTAAGGATGGCTACACCTTC.

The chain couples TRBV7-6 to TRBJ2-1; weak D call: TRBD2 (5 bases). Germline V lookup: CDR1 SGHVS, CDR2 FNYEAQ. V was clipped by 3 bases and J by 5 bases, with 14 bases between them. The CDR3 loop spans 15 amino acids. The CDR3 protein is CASSFLKVGDNEQFF. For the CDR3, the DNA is TGTGCCAGCAGCTTCCTCAAGGTCGGGGACAATGAGCAGTTCTTC.

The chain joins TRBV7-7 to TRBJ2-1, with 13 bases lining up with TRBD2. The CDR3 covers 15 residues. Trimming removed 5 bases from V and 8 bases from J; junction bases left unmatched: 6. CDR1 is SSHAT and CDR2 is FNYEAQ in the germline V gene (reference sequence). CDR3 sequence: CASSPGLAGNHEQFF. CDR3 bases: TGTGCCAGCAGCCCGGGACTAGCGGGGAACCATGAGCAGTTCTTC.

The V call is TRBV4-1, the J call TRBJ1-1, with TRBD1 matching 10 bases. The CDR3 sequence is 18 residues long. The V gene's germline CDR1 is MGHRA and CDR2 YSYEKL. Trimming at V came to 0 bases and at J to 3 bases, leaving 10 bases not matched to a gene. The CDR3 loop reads CASSQEAQTGGGDTEAFF. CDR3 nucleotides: TGCGCCAGCAGCCAAGAAGCTCAGACAGGGGGCGGAGACACTGAAGCTTTCTTT.

The CDR3 here is CATSSPLDGVHEQFF. The CDR3 nucleotides read TGTGCCACCAGCTCACCTTTGGACGGGGTACATGAGCAGTTCTTC. This chain uses TRBV15 with TRBJ2-1, with D perhaps matching TRBD2 (5 bases). The CDR3 totals 15 residues. Trimming shortened V by 5 bases and J by 8 bases, and 19 bases separated the two germline ends. Looked up from germline, CDR1 is LNHNV and CDR2 is YYDKDF (reference sequence).

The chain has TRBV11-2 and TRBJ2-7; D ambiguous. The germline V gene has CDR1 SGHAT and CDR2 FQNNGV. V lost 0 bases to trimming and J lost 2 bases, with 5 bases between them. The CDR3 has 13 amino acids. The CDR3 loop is CASSLEAAYEQYF. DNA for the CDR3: TGTGCCAGCAGCTTAGAAGCCGCCTACGAGCAGTACTTC.

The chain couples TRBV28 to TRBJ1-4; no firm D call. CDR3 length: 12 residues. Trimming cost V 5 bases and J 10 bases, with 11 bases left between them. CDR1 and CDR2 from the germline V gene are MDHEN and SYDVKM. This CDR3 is CASSPEGLKLFF. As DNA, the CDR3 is TGTGCCAGCAGTCCAGAAGGGTTAAAACTGTTTTTT.

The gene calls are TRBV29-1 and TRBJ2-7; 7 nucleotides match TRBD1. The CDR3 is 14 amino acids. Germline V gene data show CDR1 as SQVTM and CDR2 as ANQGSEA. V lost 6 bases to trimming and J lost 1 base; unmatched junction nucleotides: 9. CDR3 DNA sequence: TGCAGCGTGGCCCGGTCAGGGGGATCCTACGAGCAGTACTTC. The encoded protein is CSVARSGGSYEQYF.

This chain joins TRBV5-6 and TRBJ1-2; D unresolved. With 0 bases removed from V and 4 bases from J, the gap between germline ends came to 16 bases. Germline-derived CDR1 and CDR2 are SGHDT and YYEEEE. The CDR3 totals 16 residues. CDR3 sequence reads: CASSLGWGGQPYGYTF. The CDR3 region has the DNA TGTGCCAGCAGCTTGGGATGGGGAGGGCAGCCCTATGGCTACACCTTC.

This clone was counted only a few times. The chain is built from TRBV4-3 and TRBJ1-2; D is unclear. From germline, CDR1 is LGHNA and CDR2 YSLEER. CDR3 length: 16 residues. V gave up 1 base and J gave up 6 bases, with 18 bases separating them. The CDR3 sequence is CASSQVFRVKTHGYTF. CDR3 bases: TGCGCCAGCAGCCAAGTCTTTCGGGTGAAGACACATGGCTACACCTTC.

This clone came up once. CDR3 nucleotides: TGTGCCAGCAGTAACGTCCGGGCCCTTAACTATGGCTACACCTTC. Protein product: CASSNVRALNYGYTF. The chain is built from TRBV11-2 and TRBJ1-2; D not certain. CDR1 and CDR2 (germline): SGHAT, FQNNGV. This CDR3 has 15 residues. Deletions cut 6 bases from V and 1 base from J, with 15 bases between.

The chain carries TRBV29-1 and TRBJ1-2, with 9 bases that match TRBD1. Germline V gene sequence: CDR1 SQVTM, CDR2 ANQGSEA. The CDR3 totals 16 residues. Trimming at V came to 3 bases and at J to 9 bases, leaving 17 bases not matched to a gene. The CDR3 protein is CSVDSIQDRGVSSYTF. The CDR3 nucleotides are TGCAGCGTTGATTCTATTCAGGACAGGGGAGTTTCTAGCTACACCTTC.

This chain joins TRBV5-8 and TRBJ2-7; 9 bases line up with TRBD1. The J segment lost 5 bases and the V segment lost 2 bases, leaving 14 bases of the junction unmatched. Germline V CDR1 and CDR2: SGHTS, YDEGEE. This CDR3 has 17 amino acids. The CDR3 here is CASSFLFGTGRGHEQYF. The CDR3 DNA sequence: TGTGCCAGCAGCTTCTTATTCGGGACAGGGAGAGGACACGAGCAGTACTTC.

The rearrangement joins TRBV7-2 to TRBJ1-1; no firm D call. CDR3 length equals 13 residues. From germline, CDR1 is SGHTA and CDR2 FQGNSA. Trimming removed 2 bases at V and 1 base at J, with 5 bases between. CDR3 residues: CASSLNRNTEAFF. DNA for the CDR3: TGTGCCAGCAGCTTAAACAGGAACACTGAAGCTTTCTTT.

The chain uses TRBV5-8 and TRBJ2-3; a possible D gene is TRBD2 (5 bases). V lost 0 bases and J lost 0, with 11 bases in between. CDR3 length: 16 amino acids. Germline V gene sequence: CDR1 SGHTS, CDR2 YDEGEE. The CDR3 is CASSLGFRGSTDTQYF. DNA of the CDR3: TGTGCCAGCAGCTTGGGATTTCGCGGGAGCACAGATACGCAGTATTTT.

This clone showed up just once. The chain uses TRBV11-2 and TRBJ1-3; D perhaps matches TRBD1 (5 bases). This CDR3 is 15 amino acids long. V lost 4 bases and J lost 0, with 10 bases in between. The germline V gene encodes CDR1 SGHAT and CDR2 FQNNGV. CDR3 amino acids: CASSSAGASGNTIYF. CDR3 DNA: TGTGCCAGCAGCTCAGCCGGGGCCTCTGGAAACACCATATATTTT.

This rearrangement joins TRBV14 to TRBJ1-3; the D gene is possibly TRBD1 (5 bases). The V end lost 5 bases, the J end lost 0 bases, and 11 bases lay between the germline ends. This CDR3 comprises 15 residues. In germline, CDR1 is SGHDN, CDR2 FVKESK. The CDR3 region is CASSLQARSGNTIYF. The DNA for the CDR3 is TGTGCCAGCAGCTTACAGGCCCGCTCTGGAAACACCATATATTTT.

The CDR3 coding sequence is TGTGCCACCAGCAGAGGATTCATGGGTTCCCCGGGGTCCTATCAAGATACGCAGTATTTT. The encoded protein is CATSRGFMGSPGSYQDTQYF. The chain joins TRBV15 to TRBJ2-3; perhaps TRBD2 as D (5 bases). The CDR3 is 20 amino acids. V was pared by 1 base and J by 5 bases, with 28 bases between. The germline gives CDR1 LNHNV, CDR2 YYDKDF (reference sequence).

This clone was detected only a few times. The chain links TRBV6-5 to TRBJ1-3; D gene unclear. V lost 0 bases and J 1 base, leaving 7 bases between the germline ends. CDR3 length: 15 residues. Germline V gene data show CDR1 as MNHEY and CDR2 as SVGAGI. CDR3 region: CASSYSIGSGNTIYF. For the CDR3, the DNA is TGTGCCAGCAGTTACTCGATTGGTTCTGGAAACACCATATATTTT.

The CDR3 coding sequence is TGTGCCAGCAGCTTTCAGGGTCGCAGCAATCAGCCCCAGCATTTT. It yields the protein CASSFQGRSNQPQHF. V is TRBV5-6 and J is TRBJ1-5; perhaps TRBD1 as D (5 bases). V gave up 2 bases and J gave up 1 base, with 10 bases separating them. This CDR3 is 15 amino acids long. Per germline, CDR1 SGHDT and CDR2 YYEEEE.

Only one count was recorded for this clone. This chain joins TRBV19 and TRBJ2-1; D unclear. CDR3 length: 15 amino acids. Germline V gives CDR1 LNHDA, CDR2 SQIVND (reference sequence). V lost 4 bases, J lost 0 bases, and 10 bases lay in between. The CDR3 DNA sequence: TGTGCCAGTAGTAAACACTGGAGCTCCTACAATGAGCAGTTCTTC. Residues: CASSKHWSSYNEQFF.

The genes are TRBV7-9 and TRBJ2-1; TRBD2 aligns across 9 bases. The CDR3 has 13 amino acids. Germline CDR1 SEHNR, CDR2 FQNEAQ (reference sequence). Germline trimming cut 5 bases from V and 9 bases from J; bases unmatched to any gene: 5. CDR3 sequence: CASSRGGGVEQFF. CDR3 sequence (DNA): TGTGCCAGCAGCCGCGGGGGGGGAGTTGAGCAGTTCTTC.

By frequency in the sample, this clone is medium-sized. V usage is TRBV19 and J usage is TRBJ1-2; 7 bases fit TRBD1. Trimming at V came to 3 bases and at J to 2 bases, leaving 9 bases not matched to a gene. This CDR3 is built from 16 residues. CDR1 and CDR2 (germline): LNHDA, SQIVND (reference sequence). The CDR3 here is CASSIQQGIPNYGYTF. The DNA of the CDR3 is TGTGCCAGTAGTATTCAACAGGGGATCCCCAACTATGGCTACACCTTC.

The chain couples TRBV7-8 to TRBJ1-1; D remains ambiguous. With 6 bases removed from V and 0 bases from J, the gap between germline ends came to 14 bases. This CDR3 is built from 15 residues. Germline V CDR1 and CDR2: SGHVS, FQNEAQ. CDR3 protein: CASRVSLGLNTEAFF. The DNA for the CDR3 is TGTGCCAGCAGGGTATCGTTGGGGTTGAACACTGAAGCTTTCTTT.

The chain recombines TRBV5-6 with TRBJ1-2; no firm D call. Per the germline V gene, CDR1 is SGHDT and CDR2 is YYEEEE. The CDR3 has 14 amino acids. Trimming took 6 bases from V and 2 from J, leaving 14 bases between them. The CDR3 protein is CASTEAGRNYGYTF. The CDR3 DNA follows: TGTGCCAGCACCGAAGCGGGCCGAAACTATGGCTACACCTTC.

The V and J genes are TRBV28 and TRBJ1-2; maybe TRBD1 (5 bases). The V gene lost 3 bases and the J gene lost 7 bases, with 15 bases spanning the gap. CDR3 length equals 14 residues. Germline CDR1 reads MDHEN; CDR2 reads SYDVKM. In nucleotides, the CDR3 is TGTGCCAGCAGTTTTGGGACGATAACTGGTGGCTACACCTTC. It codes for CASSFGTITGGYTF.

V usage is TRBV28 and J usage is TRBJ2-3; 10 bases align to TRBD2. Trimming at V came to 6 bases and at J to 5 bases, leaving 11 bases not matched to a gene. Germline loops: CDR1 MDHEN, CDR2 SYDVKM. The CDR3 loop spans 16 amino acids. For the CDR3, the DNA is TGTGCCAGCAGCCCCCATGAAGCGGGGGGGCTAGATACGCAGTATTTT. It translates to CASSPHEAGGLDTQYF.